The entry that follows covers one T cell receptor (beta chain) sequence. These data belong to a study of blood T cell repertoires in COVID-19. Study in general: Samples came from the United States, Italy and Spain, spanning acute and convalescent COVID-19. Nucleic acid was either cDNA or gDNA, and it came from T cells, B-cell-depleted T cells, or PBMCs.

Clones were read by immunoSEQ multiplex PCR, and TCRdb kept only the in-frame ones, dropping some. In the table there are approximately 220,000 clones, around 92% of which are singletons. Participant ages covered roughly 18 to 89 years across 20 to 30 US areas. The CDR3 totals 15 residues. Germline CDR1 is SGHNT and CDR2 is YYREEE (reference sequence). The V and J ends lost 0 bases and 4 bases, in that order; junction bases with no gene match: 4. This sequence joins TRBV5-4 and TRBJ2-1; 7 bases are a match to TRBD2. The sequencing sample was made of PBMCs or T cells enriched from blood (not recorded which). This clonotype originated in a woman aged 30 to 39 with acute COVID-19. Here the CDR3 reads CASSLGGAGYNEQFF. The CDR3 DNA follows: TGTGCCAGCAGCTTGGGGGGAGCGGGGTACAATGAGCAGTTCTTC. Filled out from reference TRBV5-4 and TRBJ2-1, the complete variable domain reads ETGVTQSPTHLIKTRGQQVTLRCSSQSGHNTVSWYQQALGQGPQFIFQYYREEENGRGNFPPRFSGLQFPNYSSELNVNALELDDSALYLCASSLGGAGYNEQFFGPGTRLTVL.